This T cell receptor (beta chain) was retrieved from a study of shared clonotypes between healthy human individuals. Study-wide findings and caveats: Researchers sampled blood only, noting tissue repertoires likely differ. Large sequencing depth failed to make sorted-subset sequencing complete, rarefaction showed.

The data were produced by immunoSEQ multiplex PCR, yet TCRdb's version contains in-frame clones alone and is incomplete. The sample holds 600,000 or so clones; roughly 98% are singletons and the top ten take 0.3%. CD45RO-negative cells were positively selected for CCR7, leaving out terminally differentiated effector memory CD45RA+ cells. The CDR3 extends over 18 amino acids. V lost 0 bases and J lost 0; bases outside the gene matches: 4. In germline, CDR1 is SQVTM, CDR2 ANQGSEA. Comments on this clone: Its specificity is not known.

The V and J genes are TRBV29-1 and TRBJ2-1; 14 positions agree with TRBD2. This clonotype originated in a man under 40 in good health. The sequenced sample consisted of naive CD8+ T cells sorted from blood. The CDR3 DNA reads TGCAGCGTTGAAGATCACGGGACTAGCGGGAGCTCCTACAATGAGCAGTTCTTC. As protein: CSVEDHGTSGSSYNEQFF.